Each of the 28 T cell receptor beta chains below was sequenced from the same sample in a study of neurological immune-mediated disorders. The time point denotes: technical triplicate 2. TCRdb re-called the 5' RACE reads through MiXCR, storing one row per CDR3 protein. The table has more than 55,000 distinct CDR3 sequences, 20% to 30% seen once. Sequenced sample: PBMCs. The receptors stem from a man aged 55 to 70 with HTLV-1-associated myelopathy (HAM/TSP).

This clonotype was recorded many times. CDR3 in amino acids: CATSEGLSTGELFF. DNA for the CDR3: TGTGCCACCAGTGAAGGGCTATCCACCGGGGAGCTGTTTTTT. The V call is TRBV24-1, the J call TRBJ2-2, with D unclear. The CDR3 is 14 residues long. The V gene lost 4 bases and the J gene lost 4 bases, with 9 bases spanning the gap. CDR1 and CDR2 from the germline V gene are KGHDR and SFDVKD.

This clonotype showed up many times. The V gene is TRBV5-1, the J gene TRBJ1-2; no reliable D call. This CDR3 has 13 amino acids. The V end lost 5 bases, the J end lost 4 bases, and 12 bases lay between the germline ends. CDR1 is SGHRS and CDR2 is YFSETQ in the germline V gene. CDR3 sequence: CASSDPGGYGYTF. In DNA form, the CDR3 reads TGCGCCAGCAGTGACCCGGGAGGCTATGGCTACACCTTC.

The table lists this clonotype with many counts. The chain joins TRBV2 to TRBJ1-1; D not certain. This CDR3 contains 12 residues. Germline CDR1 is SNHLY and CDR2 is FYNNEI. Between the trimmed V and J ends, which lost 3 bases and 7 bases, there was a span of 9 bases. In DNA form, the CDR3 reads TGTGCCAGCAGTGAGTGGAGGGTTGAAGCTTTCTTT. Amino acids: CASSEWRVEAFF.

This chain connects TRBV29-1 to TRBJ2-3; D is uncertain. CDR1 SQVTM and CDR2 ANQGSEA come from the germline V gene. CDR3 length: 12 residues. The V and J ends lost 4 bases and 4 bases respectively, with 9 bases between them. The CDR3: CSVGTSSDTQYF. The CDR3 DNA reads TGCAGCGTTGGCACGAGCTCAGATACGCAGTATTTT.

The chain recombines TRBV12-3 or TRBV12-4 with TRBJ1-1; unclear D gene. The CDR3 runs 13 residues. V gave up 6 bases and J gave up 1 base, with 9 bases separating them. CDR3 in amino acids: CASSPRPNTEAFF. CDR3 bases: TGTGCCAGCAGCCCCCGGCCGAACACTGAAGCTTTCTTT.

In this sample, this clonotype turned up many times. The chain uses TRBV12-3 or TRBV12-4 and TRBJ1-1, with D tentatively TRBD1 (5 bases). The germline V and J ends were trimmed by 3 bases and 5 bases, with 10 bases remaining between them. The CDR3 spans 13 residues. CDR3 nucleotide sequence: TGTGCCAGCAGTTTCTATGGGGGAACTGAAGCTTTCTTT. Translation: CASSFYGGTEAFF.

J is TRBJ1-3 and V is TRBV9; D unclear. This CDR3 region has 15 residues. Trimming took 0 bases from V and 0 from J, leaving 7 bases between them. Germline V CDR1 and CDR2: SGDLS, YYNGEE. The CDR3 is CASSVDRGSGNTIYF. The CDR3, as DNA: TGTGCCAGCAGCGTAGACCGGGGCTCTGGAAACACCATATATTTT.

Worth noting for this clonotype: Given a much more abundant clone one base away, this may be a read error. The V call is TRBV7-8, the J call TRBJ2-7; 7 bases align to TRBD1. The assigned J gene may be wrong: the sequence end matches TRBJ2-1 better. This CDR3 has 17 residues. Germline loops: CDR1 SGHVS, CDR2 FQNEAQ. CDR3 coding DNA: TGTGCCAGCAGCTTAGGTCAGGGGGTTGAGGGCCCCTACGAGCAGTTCTTC. This encodes CASSLGQGVEGPYEQFF.

This clonotype was observed at least ten times. This chain links TRBV7-9 with TRBJ1-5; 7 bases are shared with TRBD1. The CDR3 spans 14 residues. Germline CDR1 SEHNR, CDR2 FQNEAQ (reference sequence). With V trimmed by 6 bases and J by 2 bases, 4 bases remained unmatched. CDR3 residues: CASSQGGGNQPQHF. CDR3 in DNA: TGTGCCAGCAGTCAGGGGGGGGGCAATCAGCCCCAGCATTTT.

In this sample, this clonotype turned up many times. V usage is TRBV29-1 and J usage is TRBJ1-1, with TRBD1 as a possible D gene (6 bases). The CDR3 totals 13 residues. V was trimmed by 7 bases and J by 4 bases, leaving 16 bases between them. Germline V gene data show CDR1 as SQVTM and CDR2 as ANQGSEA. CDR3 sequence reads: CSASTGLVTEAFF. The CDR3 coding sequence is TGCAGCGCTAGTACAGGGTTGGTCACTGAAGCTTTCTTT.

V usage is TRBV5-8 and J usage is TRBJ2-2; no clear D. The CDR3 is 18 amino acids. The V end was cut by 2 bases, the J end by 0 bases, with 17 bases between. Germline-derived CDR1 and CDR2 are SGHTS and YDEGEE. The CDR3 sequence is CASSFIVHTRANTGELFF. Written as DNA, the CDR3 is TGTGCCAGCAGCTTCATAGTCCATACTCGGGCGAACACCGGGGAGCTGTTTTTT.

The J gene is TRBJ2-1, the V gene TRBV6-4, with 8 bases identical to TRBD2. The CDR3 sequence is 15 residues long. Per the germline V gene, CDR1 is MRHNA and CDR2 is SNTAGT. J was trimmed by 4 bases and V by 4 bases; bases with no gene match: 6. The DNA of the CDR3 is TGTGCCAGCAGTGTCCGGGAGGGCCCTTACAATGAGCAGTTCTTC. This translates into CASSVREGPYNEQFF.

The chain is built from TRBV14 and TRBJ1-2; D ambiguous. Trimming cost V 0 bases and J 1 base, with 3 bases left between them. Germline values: CDR1 SGHDN, CDR2 FVKESK. The CDR3 length is 13 residues. Here the CDR3 DNA reads TGTGCCAGCAGCCAAGAACTTAACTATGGCTACACCTTC. Residues: CASSQELNYGYTF.

In its sample, this clonotype was seen many times. This rearrangement joins TRBV6-6 to TRBJ2-7, with 8 bases lining up with TRBD2. J was trimmed by 6 bases and V by 4 bases; bases with no gene match: 8. The CDR3 covers 14 residues. CDR1 is MNHNY, CDR2 SVGAGI, per germline (reference sequence). The CDR3 here is CASSSSGPRVEQYF. DNA for the CDR3: TGTGCCAGCAGTTCTAGCGGGCCTCGAGTCGAGCAGTACTTC.

This clonotype was observed a single time. A much larger clone sits a single nucleotide away, making a read error possible. The chain uses TRBV20-1 and TRBJ2-3, with TRBD1 matching 7 bases. The length of the CDR3 is 15 residues. CDR1 and CDR2 (germline): DFQATT, SNEGSKA (reference sequence). CDR3 in DNA: TGCAGTGATAGAACGACAGGGCAAGACGCAGATACGCAGTATTTT. It specifies CSDRTTGQDADTQYF.

This clonotype occurred many times. The rearrangement links TRBV12-3 or TRBV12-4 to TRBJ2-5, with a possible D match to TRBD2 (6 bases). CDR3 length: 13 residues. Trimming stripped 3 bases from V and 5 bases from J, with 10 bases between. CDR3 sequence reads: CASSLGRKETQYF. The CDR3 nucleotides are TGTGCCAGCAGTTTGGGGAGGAAGGAGACCCAGTACTTC.

This clonotype was counted between two and nine times. V and J are TRBV12-3 or TRBV12-4 and TRBJ2-1, with 7 bases that match TRBD2. The CDR3 contains 14 residues. With 7 bases clipped from V and 8 bases from J, the junction kept 11 bases outside the gene matches. The CDR3 reads CASIQTSLGDEQFF. In nucleotides, the CDR3 is TGTGCCAGCATCCAGACTAGCCTAGGCGATGAGCAGTTCTTC.

In this sample, this clonotype is medium-sized. The chain joins TRBV5-1 to TRBJ1-3; D remains ambiguous. Germline CDR1 and CDR2: SGHRS and YFSETQ. The CDR3 totals 14 residues. V dropped 0 bases and J dropped 2 bases, with 6 bases sitting between them. In nucleotides, the CDR3 is TGCGCCAGCAGCTTGGGGCCTGCTGGAAACACCATATATTTT. This translates into CASSLGPAGNTIYF.

The V call is TRBV5-1, the J call TRBJ2-5; no firm D call. The CDR3 contains 16 residues. Deletions cut 4 bases from V and 1 base from J, with 17 bases between. CDR1 is SGHRS, CDR2 YFSETQ, per germline. For the CDR3, the DNA is TGCGCCAGCAGCCCTGGGGTGGTACAATTCCAAGAGACCCAGTACTTC. The encoded protein is CASSPGVVQFQETQYF.

This clonotype was seen at least ten times. This chain connects TRBV7-9 to TRBJ2-7; a possible D gene is TRBD2 (5 bases). Between the trimmed V and J ends, which lost 5 bases and 6 bases, there was a span of 11 bases. Germline assignment: CDR1 SEHNR and CDR2 FQNEAQ (reference sequence). This CDR3 is built from 12 residues. As DNA, the CDR3 is TGTGCCAGCAGCCCCGCTCGGGGCGAGCAGTACTTC. Encoded protein: CASSPARGEQYF.

This clonotype was seen at least ten times. The chain has TRBV11-2 and TRBJ2-7; 9 bases are a match to TRBD2. The CDR3 is 18 residues long. Germline assignment: CDR1 SGHAT and CDR2 FQNNGV. The J segment lost 0 bases and the V segment lost 2 bases, leaving 11 bases of the junction unmatched. DNA for the CDR3: TGTGCCAGCAGCTTAAGTAGCGGGAGTATTCAGCACTCCTACGAGCAGTACTTC. This translates into CASSLSSGSIQHSYEQYF.

The rearrangement joins TRBV7-2 to TRBJ2-1; D remains unclear. Germline CDR1 is SGHTA and CDR2 is FQGNSA. The CDR3 is made up of 14 amino acids. V gave up 8 bases and J gave up 0 bases, with 11 bases separating them. CDR3 protein: CASVGTSSYNEQFF. The CDR3 DNA follows: TGTGCCAGCGTCGGCACAAGCTCCTACAATGAGCAGTTCTTC.

This clonotype has only a few counts. The rearrangement links TRBV6-6 to TRBJ1-1; no clear D gene. The CDR3 covers 11 residues. The germline gives CDR1 MNHNY, CDR2 SVGAGI (reference sequence). Trimming took off 6 bases at V and 1 base at J, with 3 bases between the two ends. CDR3 loop: CASRTNTEAFF. In DNA, the CDR3 is TGTGCCAGCAGGACGAACACTGAAGCTTTCTTT.

This clonotype was detected a few times. This chain connects TRBV12-3 or TRBV12-4 to TRBJ2-3; 13 bases map to TRBD2. The CDR3 length is 21 residues. V lost 5 bases, J lost 0 bases, and 17 bases stayed unmatched. The CDR3 region has the DNA TGTGCCAGCAGTCCGACAGGGGCGCTAGGACTAGCGGGGGATAGCACAGATACGCAGTATTTT. Protein sequence: CASSPTGALGLAGDSTDTQYF.

This chain links TRBV5-1 with TRBJ2-7; possible D gene TRBD2, 5 bases. Per the germline V gene, CDR1 is SGHRS and CDR2 is YFSETQ. This CDR3 region has 16 residues. The CDR3 nucleotides read TGCACCAACAGCTTGGCCGTCGGGAACAGACCTGGCGAGCAGTACTTC. This codes for CTNSLAVGNRPGEQYF.

This clonotype was recorded many times. The rearrangement links TRBV7-2 to TRBJ2-5, with TRBD1 as a possible D gene (6 bases). Germline-derived CDR1 and CDR2 are SGHTA and FQGNSA. This CDR3 contains 13 residues. Trimming took off 4 bases at V and 2 bases at J, with 8 bases between the two ends. The CDR3 spells CASSWTEQETQYF. In nucleotides, the CDR3 is TGTGCCAGCAGCTGGACAGAGCAAGAGACCCAGTACTTC.

This chain joins TRBV5-1 and TRBJ1-2; D unresolved. Germline values: CDR1 SGHRS, CDR2 YFSETQ. The CDR3 spans 12 residues. The V and J ends lost 0 bases and 10 bases respectively, with 10 bases between them. The DNA for the CDR3 is TGCGCCAGCAGCTTGGAGGGTACAGTCTACACCTTC. Translating gives CASSLEGTVYTF.

This clonotype was detected ten times or more. This sequence joins TRBV18 and TRBJ1-1; possibly TRBD1 for D (5 bases). The length of the CDR3 is 15 residues. The V gene's germline CDR1 is KGHSH and CDR2 LQKENI. The V and J ends lost 4 bases and 0 bases respectively, with 12 bases between them. The CDR3 spells CASSQREGVNTEAFF. The CDR3 bases are TGTGCCAGCTCACAGAGGGAAGGGGTGAACACTGAAGCTTTCTTT.